Considering frequency, the clone carrying this TCR beta chain is medium-sized. Its matching antigen is unknown. TCRdb's copy holds only in-frame clones and misses some; the assay was immunoSEQ multiplex PCR. This repertoire includes more than 800 clones. Germline values: CDR1 MGHRA, CDR2 YSYEKL. This CDR3 contains 17 residues. DNA is not on record. The iaTreg subset was defined as HLA-DR+ Treg cells. The sample originates from a study of synovial regulatory T cells in juvenile arthritis. Study results and limitations: Blood Treg cells that were inflammation-associated showed lower TCR diversity than other blood Treg cells. Synovial Tregs shared more CDR3 sequences with iaTregs than other blood Tregs.

The receptor was isolated from a donor aged 2-35 years with juvenile idiopathic arthritis. Material for sequencing was Treg cells from blood. Specified subset: HLA-DR+ inflammation-associated blood Treg cells. The chain is built from TRBV4-1 and TRBJ1-5; TCRdb names TRBD1, which stays unverified in the absence of DNA. The CDR3: CASSQDFTVWSNQPQHF.